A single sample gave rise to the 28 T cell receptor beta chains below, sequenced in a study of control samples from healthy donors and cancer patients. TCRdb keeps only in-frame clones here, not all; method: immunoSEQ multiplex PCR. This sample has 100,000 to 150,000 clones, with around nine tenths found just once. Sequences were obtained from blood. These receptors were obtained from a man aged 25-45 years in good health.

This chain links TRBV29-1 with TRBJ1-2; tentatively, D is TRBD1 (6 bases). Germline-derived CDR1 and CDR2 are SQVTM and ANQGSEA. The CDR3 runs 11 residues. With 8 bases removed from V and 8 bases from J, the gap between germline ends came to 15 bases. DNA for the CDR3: TGCAGCTCCTGGGGGGCTGGGGGCTACACCTTC. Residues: CSSWGAGGYTF.

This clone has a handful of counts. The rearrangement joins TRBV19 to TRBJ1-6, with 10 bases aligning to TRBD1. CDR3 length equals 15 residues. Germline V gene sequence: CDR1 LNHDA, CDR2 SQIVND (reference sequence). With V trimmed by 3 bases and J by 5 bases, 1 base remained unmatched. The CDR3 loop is CASSIGQGDNSPLHF. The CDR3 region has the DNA TGTGCCAGTAGTATCGGACAGGGGGATAATTCACCCCTCCACTTT.

CDR3 residues: CASSLFSSRAGNTEAFF. Written as DNA, the CDR3 is TGTGCCAGCAGTTTATTTTCGTCCCGAGCGGGGAACACTGAAGCTTTCTTT. V usage is TRBV28 and J usage is TRBJ1-1; no reliable D call. The CDR3 consists of 17 residues. Germline loops: CDR1 MDHEN, CDR2 SYDVKM. V was cut by 1 base and J by 1 base, with 16 bases left in between.

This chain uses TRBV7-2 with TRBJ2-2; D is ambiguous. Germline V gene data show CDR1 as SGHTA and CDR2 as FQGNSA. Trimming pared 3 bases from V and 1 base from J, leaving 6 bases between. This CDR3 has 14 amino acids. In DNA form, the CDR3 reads TGTGCCAGCAGCTTTTCAGGGAACACCGGGGAGCTGTTTTTT. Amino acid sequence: CASSFSGNTGELFF.

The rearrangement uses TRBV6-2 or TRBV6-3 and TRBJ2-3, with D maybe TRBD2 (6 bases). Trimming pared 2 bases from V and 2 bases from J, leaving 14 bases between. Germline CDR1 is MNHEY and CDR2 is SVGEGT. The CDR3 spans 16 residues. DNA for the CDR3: TGTGCCAGCAGTTACACCCGTGGGACTCTCACAGATACGCAGTATTTT. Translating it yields CASSYTRGTLTDTQYF.

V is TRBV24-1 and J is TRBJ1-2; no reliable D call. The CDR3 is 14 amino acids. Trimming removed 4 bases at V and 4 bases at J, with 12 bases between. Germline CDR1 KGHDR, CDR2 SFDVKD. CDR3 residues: CATSESGVTYGYTF. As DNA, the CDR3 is TGTGCCACCAGTGAGTCCGGAGTGACCTATGGCTACACCTTC.

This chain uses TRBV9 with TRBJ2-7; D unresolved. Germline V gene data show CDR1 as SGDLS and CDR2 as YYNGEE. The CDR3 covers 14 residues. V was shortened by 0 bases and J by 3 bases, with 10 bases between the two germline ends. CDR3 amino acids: CASSVGQAIYEQYF. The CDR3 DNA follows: TGTGCCAGCAGCGTAGGCCAGGCCATCTACGAGCAGTACTTC.

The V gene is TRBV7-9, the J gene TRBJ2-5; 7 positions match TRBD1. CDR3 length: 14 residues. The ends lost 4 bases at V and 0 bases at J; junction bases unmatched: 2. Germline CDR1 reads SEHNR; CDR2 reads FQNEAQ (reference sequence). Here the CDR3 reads CASSYGQDQETQYF. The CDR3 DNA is TGTGCCAGCAGCTACGGACAGGACCAAGAGACCCAGTACTTC.

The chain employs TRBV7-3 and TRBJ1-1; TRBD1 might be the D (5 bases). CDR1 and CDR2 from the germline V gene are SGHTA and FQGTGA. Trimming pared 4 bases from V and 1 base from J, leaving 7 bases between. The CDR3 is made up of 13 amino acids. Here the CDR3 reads CASSSGPNTEAFF. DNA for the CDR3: TGTGCCAGCAGCTCGGGGCCGAACACTGAAGCTTTCTTT.

CDR3: CASRETGFTGELFF. The CDR3 DNA is TGTGCCAGTAGGGAGACAGGGTTCACCGGGGAGCTGTTTTTT. The rearrangement links TRBV19 to TRBJ2-2, with 7 nucleotides matching TRBD1. The V gene's germline CDR1 is LNHDA and CDR2 SQIVND (reference sequence). The CDR3 runs to 14 residues. The junction had 5 bases not matched to a gene; V was cut back by 6 bases and J by 4 bases.

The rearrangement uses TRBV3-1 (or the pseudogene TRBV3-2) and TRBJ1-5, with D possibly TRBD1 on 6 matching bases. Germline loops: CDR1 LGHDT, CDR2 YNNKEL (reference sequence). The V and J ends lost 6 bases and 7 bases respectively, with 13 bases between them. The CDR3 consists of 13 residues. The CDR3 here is CASSGGGRQPQHF. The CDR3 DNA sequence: TGTGCCAGCAGTGGAGGGGGGCGCCAGCCCCAGCATTTT.

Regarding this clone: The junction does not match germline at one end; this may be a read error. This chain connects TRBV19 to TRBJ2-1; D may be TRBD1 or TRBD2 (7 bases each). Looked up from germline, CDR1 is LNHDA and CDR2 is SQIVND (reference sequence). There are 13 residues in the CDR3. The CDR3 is CASSTGGGIGRVF. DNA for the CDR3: TGTGCCAGTAGTACAGGGGGGGGAATAGGTCGGGTCTTC.

CDR3 coding DNA: TGCGCCAGCAGCCAACGACAGGATCGGAACACTGAAGCTTTCTTT. Its protein product is CASSQRQDRNTEAFF. The chain uses TRBV5-1 and TRBJ1-1; a possible D gene is TRBD1 (6 bases). This CDR3 is built from 15 residues. CDR1 and CDR2 from the germline V gene are SGHRS and YFSETQ. V was trimmed by 4 bases and J by 1 base, leaving 14 bases between them.

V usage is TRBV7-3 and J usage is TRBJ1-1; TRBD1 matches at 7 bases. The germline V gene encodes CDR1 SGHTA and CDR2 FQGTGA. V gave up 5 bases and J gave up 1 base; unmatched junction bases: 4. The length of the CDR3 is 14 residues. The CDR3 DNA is TGTGCCAGCAGCATGACAGGGACGAACACTGAAGCTTTCTTT. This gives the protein CASSMTGTNTEAFF.

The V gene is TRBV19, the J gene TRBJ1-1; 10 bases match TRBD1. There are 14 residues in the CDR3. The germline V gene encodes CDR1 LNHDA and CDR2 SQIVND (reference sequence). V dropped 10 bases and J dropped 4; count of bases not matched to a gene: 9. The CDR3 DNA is TGTGCCACGACAGACAGGGGGCAGTTCACTGAAGCTTTCTTT. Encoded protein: CATTDRGQFTEAFF.

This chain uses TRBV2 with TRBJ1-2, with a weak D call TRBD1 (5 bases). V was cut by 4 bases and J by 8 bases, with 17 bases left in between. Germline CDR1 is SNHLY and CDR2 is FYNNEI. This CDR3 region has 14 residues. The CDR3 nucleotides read TGTGCCAGCAGTGTTAATCAGGGAGGAGGAGGCTACACCTTC. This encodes CASSVNQGGGGYTF.

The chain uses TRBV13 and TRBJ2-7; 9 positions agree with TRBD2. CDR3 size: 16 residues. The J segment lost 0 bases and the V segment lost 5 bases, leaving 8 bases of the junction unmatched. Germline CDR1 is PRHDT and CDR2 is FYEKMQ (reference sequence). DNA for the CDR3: TGTGCCAGCAGCCTGCGGGGGGGCCTAAGCTCCTACGAGCAGTACGTC. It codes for CASSLRGGLSSYEQYV.

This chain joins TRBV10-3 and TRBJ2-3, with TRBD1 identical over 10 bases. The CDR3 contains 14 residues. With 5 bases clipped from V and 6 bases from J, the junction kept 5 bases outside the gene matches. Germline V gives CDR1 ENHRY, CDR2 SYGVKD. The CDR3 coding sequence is TGTGCCATCAGTACGACAGGGGGCCTGGATACGCAGTATTTT. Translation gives CAISTTGGLDTQYF.

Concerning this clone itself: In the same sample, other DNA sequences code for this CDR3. CDR3 loop: CASSFGGGTEAFF. The CDR3 DNA sequence: TGTGCCAGCAGTTTTGGGGGGGGAACTGAAGCTTTCTTT. V gene TRBV12-3 or TRBV12-4 combines with J gene TRBJ1-1; D is perhaps TRBD1 (5 bases). CDR3 length: 13 amino acids. The ends were cut back, 3 bases at V and 5 bases at J, with 10 bases in the middle.

The CDR3 coding sequence is TGCGCCAGCAGCCCTTTTACGAGCGAGGACACTGAAGCTTTCTTT. It translates to CASSPFTSEDTEAFF. The V call is TRBV5-1, the J call TRBJ1-1; no clear D gene. The V and J ends lost 4 bases and 3 bases respectively, with 16 bases between them. In germline, CDR1 is SGHRS, CDR2 YFSETQ. The CDR3 runs 15 residues.

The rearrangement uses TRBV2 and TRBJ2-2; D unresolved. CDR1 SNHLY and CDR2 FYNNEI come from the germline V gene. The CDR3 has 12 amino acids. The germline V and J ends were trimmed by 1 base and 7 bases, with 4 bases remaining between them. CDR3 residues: CASSEVFGELFF. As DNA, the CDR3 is TGTGCCAGCAGTGAAGTTTTCGGGGAGCTGTTTTTT. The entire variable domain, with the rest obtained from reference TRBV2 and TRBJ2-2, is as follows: EPEVTQTPSHQVTQMGQEVILRCVPISNHLYFYWYRQILGQKVEFLVSFYNNEISEKSEIFDDQFSVERPDGSNFTLKIRSTKLEDSAMYFCASSEVFGELFFGEGSRLTVL.

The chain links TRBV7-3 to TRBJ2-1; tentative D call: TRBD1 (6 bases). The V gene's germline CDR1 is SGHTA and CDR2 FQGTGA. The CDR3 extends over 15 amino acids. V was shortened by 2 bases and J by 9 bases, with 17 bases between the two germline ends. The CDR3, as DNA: TGTGCCAGCAGCTTAGACAGGATTAGTACAAGTGAGCAGTTCTTC. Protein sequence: CASSLDRISTSEQFF.

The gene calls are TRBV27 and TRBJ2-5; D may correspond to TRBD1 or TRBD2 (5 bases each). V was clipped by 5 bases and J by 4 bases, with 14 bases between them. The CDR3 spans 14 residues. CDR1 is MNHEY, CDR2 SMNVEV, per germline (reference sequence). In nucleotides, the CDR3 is TGTGCCAGCAGTCCCCGATTGGGGGTAGAGACCCAGTACTTC. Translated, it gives CASSPRLGVETQYF.

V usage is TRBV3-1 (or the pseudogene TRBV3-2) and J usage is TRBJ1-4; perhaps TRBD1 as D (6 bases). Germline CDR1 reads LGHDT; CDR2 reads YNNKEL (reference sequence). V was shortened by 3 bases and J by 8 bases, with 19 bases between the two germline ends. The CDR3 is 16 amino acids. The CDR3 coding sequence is TGTGCCAGCAGCCATCAACCAAGGGGGATTGGGGAAAAACTGTTTTTT. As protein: CASSHQPRGIGEKLFF.

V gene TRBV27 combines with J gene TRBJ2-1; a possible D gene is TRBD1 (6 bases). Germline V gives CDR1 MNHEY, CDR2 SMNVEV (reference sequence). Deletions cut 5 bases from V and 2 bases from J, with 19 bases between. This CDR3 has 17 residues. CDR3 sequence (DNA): TGTGCCAGCAGTCCGCCCCCTAAGGGGGTGACCTACAATGAGCAGTTCTTC. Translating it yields CASSPPPKGVTYNEQFF.

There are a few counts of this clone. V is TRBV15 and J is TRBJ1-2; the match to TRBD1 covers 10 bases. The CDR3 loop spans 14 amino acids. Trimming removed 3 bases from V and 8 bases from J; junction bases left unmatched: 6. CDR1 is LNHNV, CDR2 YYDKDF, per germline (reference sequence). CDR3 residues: CATSSLGTGVGYTF. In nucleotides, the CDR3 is TGTGCCACCAGCAGCCTGGGGACAGGGGTGGGCTACACCTTC.

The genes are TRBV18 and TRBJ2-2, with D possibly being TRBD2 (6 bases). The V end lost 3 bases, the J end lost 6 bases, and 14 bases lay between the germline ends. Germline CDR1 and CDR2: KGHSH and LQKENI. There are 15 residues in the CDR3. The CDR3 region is CASSPQGPGAGELFF. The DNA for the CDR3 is TGTGCCAGCTCACCGCAAGGTCCGGGGGCCGGGGAGCTGTTTTTT.

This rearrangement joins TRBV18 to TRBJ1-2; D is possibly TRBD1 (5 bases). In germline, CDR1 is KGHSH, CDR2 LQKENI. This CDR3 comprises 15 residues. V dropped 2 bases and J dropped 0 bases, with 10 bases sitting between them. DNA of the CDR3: TGTGCCAGCTCACCAGGGACGGTAACTAACTATGGCTACACCTTC. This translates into CASSPGTVTNYGYTF.